This T cell receptor beta chain was sequenced during a study of sequential checkpoint blockade in melanoma. Study-level information: Arm A got nivolumab then ipilimumab; arm B the reverse, 1:1. Maintenance nivolumab came after either treatment sequence.

Treatment of the sample: randomized to nivolumab then ipilimumab (arm A) or the reverse (arm B). No patient had prior DNA-damaging chemotherapy. The repertoire was sequenced with immunoSEQ multiplex PCR; TCRdb's copy has only in-frame clones and lacks some. The sample includes more than 15,000 clones, 55% to 80% of them seen just once. The material sequenced was CD8+ T cells sorted from blood (inferred from file names), taken from a patient given nivolumab and ipilimumab in sequence. This sequence was found in a human donor with melanoma.

The CDR3 reads CASRDREWYEQYF. CDR3 DNA: TGTGCCAGCAGGGACAGGGAATGGTACGAGCAGTACTTC. The rearrangement links TRBV27 to TRBJ2-7, with 8 bases fitting TRBD1. From germline, CDR1 is MNHEY and CDR2 SMNVEV (reference sequence). The V segment lost 6 bases and the J segment 4 bases; nucleotides outside the gene matches: 5. This CDR3 is built from 13 residues.